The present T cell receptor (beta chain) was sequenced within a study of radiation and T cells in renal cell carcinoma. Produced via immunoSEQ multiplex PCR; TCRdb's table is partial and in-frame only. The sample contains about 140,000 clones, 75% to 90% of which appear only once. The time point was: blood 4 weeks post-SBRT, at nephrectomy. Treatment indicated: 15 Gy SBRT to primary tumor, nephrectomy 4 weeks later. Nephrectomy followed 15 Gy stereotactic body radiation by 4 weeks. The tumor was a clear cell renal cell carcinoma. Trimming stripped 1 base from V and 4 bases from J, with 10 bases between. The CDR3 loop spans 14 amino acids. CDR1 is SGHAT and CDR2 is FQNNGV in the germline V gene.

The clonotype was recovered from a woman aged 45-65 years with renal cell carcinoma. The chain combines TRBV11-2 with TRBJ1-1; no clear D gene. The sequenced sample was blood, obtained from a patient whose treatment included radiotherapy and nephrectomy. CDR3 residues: CASSLGKGSTEAFF. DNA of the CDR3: TGTGCCAGCAGCTTAGGAAAGGGCTCCACTGAAGCTTTCTTT.